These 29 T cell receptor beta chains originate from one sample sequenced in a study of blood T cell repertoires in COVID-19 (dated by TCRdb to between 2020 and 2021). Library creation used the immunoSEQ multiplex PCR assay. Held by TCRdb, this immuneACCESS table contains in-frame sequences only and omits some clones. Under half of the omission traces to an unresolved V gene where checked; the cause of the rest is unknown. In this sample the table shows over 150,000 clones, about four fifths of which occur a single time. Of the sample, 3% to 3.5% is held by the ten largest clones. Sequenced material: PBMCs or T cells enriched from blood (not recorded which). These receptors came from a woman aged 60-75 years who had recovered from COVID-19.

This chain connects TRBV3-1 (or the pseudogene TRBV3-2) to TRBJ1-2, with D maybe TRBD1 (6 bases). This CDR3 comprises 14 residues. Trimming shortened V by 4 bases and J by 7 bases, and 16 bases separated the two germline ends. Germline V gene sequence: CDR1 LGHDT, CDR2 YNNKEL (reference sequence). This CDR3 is CASSLRGGLGGYTF. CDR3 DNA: TGTGCCAGCAGCCTTAGGGGGGGGCTCGGTGGCTACACCTTC.

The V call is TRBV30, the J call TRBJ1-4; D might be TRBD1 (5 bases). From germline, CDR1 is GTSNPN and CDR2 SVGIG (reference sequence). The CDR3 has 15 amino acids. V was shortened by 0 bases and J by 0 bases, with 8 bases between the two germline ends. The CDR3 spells CAWSVGLPTNEKLFF. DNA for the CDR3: TGTGCCTGGAGTGTGGGGCTCCCAACTAATGAAAAACTGTTTTTT.

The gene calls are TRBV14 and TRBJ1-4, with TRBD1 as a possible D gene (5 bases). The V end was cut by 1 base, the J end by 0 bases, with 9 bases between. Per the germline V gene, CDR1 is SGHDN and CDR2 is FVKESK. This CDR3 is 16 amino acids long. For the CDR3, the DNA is TGTGCCAGCAGCCAAGCAGGGTTATCAACTAATGAAAAACTGTTTTTT. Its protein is CASSQAGLSTNEKLFF.

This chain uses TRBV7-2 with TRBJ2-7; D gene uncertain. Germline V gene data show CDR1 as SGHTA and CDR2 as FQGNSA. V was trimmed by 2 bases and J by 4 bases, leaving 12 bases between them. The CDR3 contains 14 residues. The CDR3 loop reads CASSLSFSLYEQYF. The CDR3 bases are TGTGCCAGCAGCTTATCATTTAGTTTGTACGAGCAGTACTTC. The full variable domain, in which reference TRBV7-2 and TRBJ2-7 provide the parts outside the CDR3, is GAGVSQSPSNKVTEKGKDVELRCDPISGHTALYWYRQSLGQGLEFLIYFQGNSAPDKSGLPSDRFSAERTGGSVSTLTIQRTQQEDSAVYLCASSLSFSLYEQYFGPGTRLTVT.

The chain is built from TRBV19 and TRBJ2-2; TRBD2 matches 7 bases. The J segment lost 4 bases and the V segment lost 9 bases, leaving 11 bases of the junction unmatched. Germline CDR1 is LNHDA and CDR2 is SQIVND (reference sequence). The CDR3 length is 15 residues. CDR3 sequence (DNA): TGTGCCAGCTCAATGGAGGGGAGGGCCACCGGGGAGCTGTTTTTT. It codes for CASSMEGRATGELFF.

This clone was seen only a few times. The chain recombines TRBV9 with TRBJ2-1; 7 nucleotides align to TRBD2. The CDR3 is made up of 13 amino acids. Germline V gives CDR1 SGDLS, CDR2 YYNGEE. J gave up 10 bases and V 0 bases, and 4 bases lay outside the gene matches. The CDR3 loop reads CASSVADGGEQFF. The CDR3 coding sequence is TGTGCCAGCAGCGTAGCGGACGGGGGGGAGCAGTTCTTC.

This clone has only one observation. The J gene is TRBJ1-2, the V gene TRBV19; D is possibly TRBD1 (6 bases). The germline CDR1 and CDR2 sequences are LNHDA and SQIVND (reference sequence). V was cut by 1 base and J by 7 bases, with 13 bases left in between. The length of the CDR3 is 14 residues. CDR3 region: CASSIAGVLAGYTF. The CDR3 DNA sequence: TGTGCCAGTAGTATAGCAGGGGTTCTGGCTGGCTACACCTTC.

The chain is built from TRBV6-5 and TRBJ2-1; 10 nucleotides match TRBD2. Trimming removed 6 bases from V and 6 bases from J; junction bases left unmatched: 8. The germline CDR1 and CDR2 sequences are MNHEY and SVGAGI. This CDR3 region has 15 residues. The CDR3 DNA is TGTGCCAGCAGATCCGGACTAGCGGCTAGCAATGAGCAGTTCTTC. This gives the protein CASRSGLAASNEQFF.

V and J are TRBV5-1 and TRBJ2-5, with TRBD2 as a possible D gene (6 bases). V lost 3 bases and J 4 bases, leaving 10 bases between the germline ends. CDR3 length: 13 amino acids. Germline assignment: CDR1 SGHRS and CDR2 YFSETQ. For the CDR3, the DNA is TGCGCCAGCAGCTCCCAGGGAGGAGAGACCCAGTACTTC. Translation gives CASSSQGGETQYF. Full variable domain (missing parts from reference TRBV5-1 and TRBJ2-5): KAGVTQTPRYLIKTRGQQVTLSCSPISGHRSVSWYQQTPGQGLQFLFEYFSETQRNKGNFPGRFSGRQFSNSRSEMNVSTLELGDSALYLCASSSQGGETQYFGPGTRLLVL.

CDR3 in amino acids: CASSYSRGNTEAFF. The CDR3 DNA reads as TGTGCCAGCAGTTACTCACGGGGGAACACTGAAGCTTTCTTT. The chain recombines TRBV6-5 with TRBJ1-1; D remains ambiguous. Germline values: CDR1 MNHEY, CDR2 SVGAGI. Between the trimmed V and J ends, which lost 0 bases and 1 base, there was a span of 6 bases. This CDR3 is 14 amino acids long.

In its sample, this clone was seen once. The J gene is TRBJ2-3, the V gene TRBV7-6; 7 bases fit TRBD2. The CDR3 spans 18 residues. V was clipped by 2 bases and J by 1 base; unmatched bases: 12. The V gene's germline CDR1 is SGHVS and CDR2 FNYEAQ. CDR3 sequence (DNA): TGTGCCAGCAGCTTAATGCAATTTGGGGCGGGGGGCACAGATACGCAGTATTTT. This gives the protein CASSLMQFGAGGTDTQYF.

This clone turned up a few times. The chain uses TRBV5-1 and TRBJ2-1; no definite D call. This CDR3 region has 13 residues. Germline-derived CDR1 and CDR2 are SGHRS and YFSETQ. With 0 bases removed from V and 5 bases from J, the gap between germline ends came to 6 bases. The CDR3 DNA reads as TGCGCCAGCAGCTTGGGAGCCAACAATGAGCAGTTCTTC. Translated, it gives CASSLGANNEQFF.

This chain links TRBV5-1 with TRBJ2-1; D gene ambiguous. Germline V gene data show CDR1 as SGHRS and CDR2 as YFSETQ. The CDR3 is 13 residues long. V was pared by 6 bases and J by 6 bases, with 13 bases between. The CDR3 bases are TGCGCCAGCACCGACCTTCTAGGCAATGAGCAGTTCTTC. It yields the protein CASTDLLGNEQFF.

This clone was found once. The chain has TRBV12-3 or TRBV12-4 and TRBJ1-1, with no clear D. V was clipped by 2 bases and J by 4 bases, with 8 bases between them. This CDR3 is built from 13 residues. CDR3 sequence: CASSLPAGTEAFF. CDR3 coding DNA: TGTGCCAGCAGTTTACCGGCGGGCACTGAAGCTTTCTTT.

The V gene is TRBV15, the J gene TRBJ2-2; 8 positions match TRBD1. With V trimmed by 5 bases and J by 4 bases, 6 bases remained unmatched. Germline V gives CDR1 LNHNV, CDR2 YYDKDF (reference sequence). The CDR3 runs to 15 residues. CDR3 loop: CATSGETGATGELFF. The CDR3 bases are TGTGCCACCAGCGGGGAGACAGGGGCCACCGGGGAGCTGTTTTTT.

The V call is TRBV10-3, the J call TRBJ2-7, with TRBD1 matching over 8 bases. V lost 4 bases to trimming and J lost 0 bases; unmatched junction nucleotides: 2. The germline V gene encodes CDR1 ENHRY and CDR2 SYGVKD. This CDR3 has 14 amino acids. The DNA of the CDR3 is TGTGCCATCAGTGCAGGACAGGGCTCCTACGAGCAGTACTTC. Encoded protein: CAISAGQGSYEQYF.

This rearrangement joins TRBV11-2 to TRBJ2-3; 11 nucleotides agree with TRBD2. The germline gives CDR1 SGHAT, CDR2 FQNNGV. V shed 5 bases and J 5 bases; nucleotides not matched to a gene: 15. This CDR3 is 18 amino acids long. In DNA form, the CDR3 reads TGTGCCAGCAGCCTCGGGGGGAGCGGGACTAGCGGCGGAGATACGCAGTATTTT. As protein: CASSLGGSGTSGGDTQYF.

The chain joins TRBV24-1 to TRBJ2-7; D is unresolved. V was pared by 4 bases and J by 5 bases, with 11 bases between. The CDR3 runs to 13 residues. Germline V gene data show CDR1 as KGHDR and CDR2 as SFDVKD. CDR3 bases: TGTGCCACCAGTGAAAAAGAAACGGACGAGCAGTACTTC. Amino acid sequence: CATSEKETDEQYF.

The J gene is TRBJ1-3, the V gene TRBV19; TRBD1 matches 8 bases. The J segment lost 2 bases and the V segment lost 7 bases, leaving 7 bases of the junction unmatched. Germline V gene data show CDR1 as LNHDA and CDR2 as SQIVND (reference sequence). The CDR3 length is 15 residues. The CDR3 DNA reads TGTGCCAGTACCTTATTGACAGGGGCTGGAAACACCATATATTTT. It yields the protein CASTLLTGAGNTIYF.

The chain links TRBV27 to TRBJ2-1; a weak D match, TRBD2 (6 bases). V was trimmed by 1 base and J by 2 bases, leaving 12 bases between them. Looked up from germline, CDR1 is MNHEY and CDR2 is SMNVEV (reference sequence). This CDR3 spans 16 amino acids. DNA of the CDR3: TGTGCCAGCAGTTTATTTGCCGGGGGACCCTACAATGAGCAGTTCTTC. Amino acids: CASSLFAGGPYNEQFF.

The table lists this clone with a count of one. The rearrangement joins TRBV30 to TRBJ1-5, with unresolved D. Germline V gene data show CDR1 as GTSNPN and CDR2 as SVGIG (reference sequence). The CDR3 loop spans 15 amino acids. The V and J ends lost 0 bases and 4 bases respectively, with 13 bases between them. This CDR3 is CAWSVRGIGNQPQHF. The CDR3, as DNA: TGTGCCTGGAGTGTCCGGGGTATCGGGAATCAGCCCCAGCATTTT.

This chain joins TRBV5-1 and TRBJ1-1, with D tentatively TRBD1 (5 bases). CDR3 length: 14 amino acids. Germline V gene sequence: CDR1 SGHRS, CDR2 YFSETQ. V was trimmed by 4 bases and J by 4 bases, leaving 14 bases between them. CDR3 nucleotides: TGCGCCAGCAGCGTCAGGGCTTTCAGCACTGAAGCTTTCTTT. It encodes CASSVRAFSTEAFF.

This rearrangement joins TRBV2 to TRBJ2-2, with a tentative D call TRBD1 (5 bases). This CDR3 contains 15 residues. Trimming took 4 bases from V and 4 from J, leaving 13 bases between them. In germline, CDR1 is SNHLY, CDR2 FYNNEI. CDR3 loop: CASSVVTVITGELFF. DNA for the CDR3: TGTGCCAGCAGTGTGGTGACAGTAATCACCGGGGAGCTGTTTTTT.

This CDR3 reads CASSPGQPGNTEAFF. In DNA form, the CDR3 reads TGTGCCAGCTCACCTGGACAGCCTGGAAACACTGAAGCTTTCTTT. The chain is built from TRBV18 and TRBJ1-1, with a weak D call TRBD1 (6 bases). The CDR3 consists of 15 residues. Germline lookup yields CDR1 KGHSH and CDR2 LQKENI. V lost 3 bases, J lost 2 bases, and 13 bases lay in between.

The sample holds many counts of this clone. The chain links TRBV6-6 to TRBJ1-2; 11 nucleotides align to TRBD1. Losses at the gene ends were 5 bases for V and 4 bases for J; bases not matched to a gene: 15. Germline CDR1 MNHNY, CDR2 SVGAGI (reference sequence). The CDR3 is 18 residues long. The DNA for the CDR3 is TGTGCCAGCAGTCAGACCGGGACAGGGGGACTCTCGGGCTATGGCTACACCTTC. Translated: CASSQTGTGGLSGYGYTF.

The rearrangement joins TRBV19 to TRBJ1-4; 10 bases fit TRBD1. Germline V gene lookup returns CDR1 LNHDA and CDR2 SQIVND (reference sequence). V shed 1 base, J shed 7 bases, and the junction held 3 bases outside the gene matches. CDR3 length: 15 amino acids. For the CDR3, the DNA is TGTGCCAGTAGTATAGGGACAGGGGGTAGTGAAAAACTGTTTTTT. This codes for CASSIGTGGSEKLFF.

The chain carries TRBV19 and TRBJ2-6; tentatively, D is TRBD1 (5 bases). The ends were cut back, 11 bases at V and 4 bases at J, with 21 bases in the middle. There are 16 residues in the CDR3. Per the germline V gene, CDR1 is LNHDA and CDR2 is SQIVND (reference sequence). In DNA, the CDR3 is TGTGCCCGTTGTTGGGTGGGGCGGACGGGGGCCAACGTCCTGACTTTC. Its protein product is CARCWVGRTGANVLTF.

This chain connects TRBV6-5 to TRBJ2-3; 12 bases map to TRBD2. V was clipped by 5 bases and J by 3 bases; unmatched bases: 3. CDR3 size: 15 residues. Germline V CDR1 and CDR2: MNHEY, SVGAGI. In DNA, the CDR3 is TGTGCCAGCAGTATACTAGCGGGGGGAACAGATACGCAGTATTTT. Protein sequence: CASSILAGGTDTQYF.

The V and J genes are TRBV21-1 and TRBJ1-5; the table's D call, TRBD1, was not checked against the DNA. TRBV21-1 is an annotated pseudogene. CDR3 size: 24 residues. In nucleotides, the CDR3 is TGTGCCAGCAGCAAAGCGCTTTCACTCTTCATCGGACAGGGGCCTTGTGGCAGCAATCAGCCCCAGCATTTT. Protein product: CASSKALSLFIGQGPCGSNQPQHF.